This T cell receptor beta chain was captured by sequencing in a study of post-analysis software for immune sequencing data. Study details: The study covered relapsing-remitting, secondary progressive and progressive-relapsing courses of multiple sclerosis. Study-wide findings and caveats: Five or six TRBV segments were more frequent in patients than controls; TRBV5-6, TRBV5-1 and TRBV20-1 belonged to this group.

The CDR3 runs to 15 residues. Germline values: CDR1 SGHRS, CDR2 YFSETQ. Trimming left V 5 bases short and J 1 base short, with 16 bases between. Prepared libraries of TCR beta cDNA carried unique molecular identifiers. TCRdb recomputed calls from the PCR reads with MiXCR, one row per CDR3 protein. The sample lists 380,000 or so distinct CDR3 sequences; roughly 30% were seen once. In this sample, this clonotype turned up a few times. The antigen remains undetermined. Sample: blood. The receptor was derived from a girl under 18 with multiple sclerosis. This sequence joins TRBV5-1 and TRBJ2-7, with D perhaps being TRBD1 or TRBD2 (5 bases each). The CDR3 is CASRAQGLASYEQYF. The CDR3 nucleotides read TGCGCCAGCAGAGCCCAGGGCCTAGCTTCCTACGAGCAGTACTTC.